The 32 T cell receptor beta chains presented below share a single source sample, sequenced in a study of read filtering for tumor transcriptome and immune sequencing. This library used around 400 ng RNA and molecular barcoded adaptors spanning alpha/delta and beta/gamma chains. Using its own MiXCR run on the reads, TCRdb lists one record per CDR3 protein. The sample has 43,000 or so distinct CDR3 sequences; around 21% are singletons. Sequenced: a population of CD138-negative cells sorted from bone marrow. These receptors were taken from a donor at least 40 years old with multiple myeloma.

Concerning this clonotype itself: Just one base apart from a much larger clone, this may be a read error. Lacking the conserved final phenylalanine or tryptophan, this CDR3 likely reflects a read error. The rearrangement joins TRBV5-6 to TRBJ2-7, with D unclear. Trimming took 4 bases from V and 5 from J, leaving 7 bases between them. The CDR3 is 11 amino acids. Germline CDR1 reads SGHDT; CDR2 reads YYEEEE. The CDR3 DNA reads TGTGCCAGCAGCCTCAGCCACGAGCAGTACTCC. Translating gives CASSLSHEQYS.

This clonotype was detected many times. The chain recombines TRBV7-9 with TRBJ2-7; TRBD1 agrees at 7 bases. Germline V gene data show CDR1 as SEHNR and CDR2 as FQNEAQ (reference sequence). Trimming at V came to 5 bases and at J to 3 bases, leaving 7 bases not matched to a gene. The CDR3 consists of 14 residues. The CDR3 DNA reads TGTGCCAGCAGCACCGACAGGGTCCTCTACGAGCAGTACTTC. Its translation is CASSTDRVLYEQYF.

This clonotype was observed at least ten times. The chain joins TRBV7-2 to TRBJ2-3; tentatively, D is TRBD2 (5 bases). Germline V gene sequence: CDR1 SGHTA, CDR2 FQGNSA. The V gene lost 4 bases and the J gene lost 4 bases, with 12 bases spanning the gap. The CDR3 is 14 amino acids. Here the CDR3 reads CASSSPRGADTQYF. In DNA form, the CDR3 reads TGTGCCAGCAGCTCCCCCCGGGGTGCAGATACGCAGTATTTT. The full variable domain, in which reference TRBV7-2 and TRBJ2-3 provide the parts outside the CDR3, is GAGVSQSPSNKVTEKGKDVELRCDPISGHTALYWYRQSLGQGLEFLIYFQGNSAPDKSGLPSDRFSAERTGGSVSTLTIQRTQQEDSAVYLCASSSPRGADTQYFGPGTRLTVL.

As regards this clonotype: Given the absence of the conserved phenylalanine or tryptophan at the CDR3 end, a read error is likely. This chain uses TRBV11-2 with TRBJ1-2, with D possibly TRBD1 on 5 matching bases. Trimming removed 1 base at V and 6 bases at J, with 9 bases between. The CDR3 runs 13 residues. Germline-derived CDR1 and CDR2 are SGHAT and FQNNGV. This CDR3 is CASSLGRDDGYTL. In DNA, the CDR3 is TGTGCCAGCAGCTTAGGAAGGGACGATGGCTACACCCTC.

By share, this clonotype ranks as medium-sized. The CDR3 coding sequence is TGCAGTGCTGTTCGACCGGGACTCAGTGGCAATGAGCAGTTCTTC. As protein: CSAVRPGLSGNEQFF. The chain has TRBV20-1 and TRBJ2-1, with TRBD2 as a possible D gene (6 bases). Trimming removed 5 bases at V and 6 bases at J, with 20 bases between. Per germline, CDR1 DFQATT and CDR2 SNEGSKA (reference sequence). The CDR3 covers 15 residues.

This clonotype was observed at least ten times. The gene calls are TRBV6-5 and TRBJ2-1; the match to TRBD2 covers 9 bases. In germline, CDR1 is MNHEY, CDR2 SVGAGI. The CDR3 is 18 amino acids. Unmatched junction bases numbered 8, after V lost 0 bases and J lost 2 bases. This chain's CDR3 is CASSYSLPAGGTYNEQFF. The CDR3 DNA reads TGTGCCAGCAGTTACTCCCTACCAGCGGGAGGAACCTACAATGAGCAGTTCTTC.

This clonotype was seen repeatedly, ten times or more. The gene calls are TRBV2 and TRBJ2-1; D remains unclear. Germline V gene lookup returns CDR1 SNHLY and CDR2 FYNNEI. The CDR3 is 13 amino acids. Trimming took off 6 bases at V and 7 bases at J, with 13 bases between the two ends. DNA of the CDR3: TGTGCCAGCAGCCTGACTCACTCAAATGAGCAGTTCTTC. This sequence encodes CASSLTHSNEQFF.

This clonotype was counted many times. The V and J genes are TRBV11-3 and TRBJ2-7; no clear D gene. CDR1 and CDR2 (germline): SGHNT, YENEEA. V gave up 5 bases and J gave up 2 bases, with 7 bases separating them. CDR3 length: 12 amino acids. CDR3: CASSPRTYEQYF. CDR3 nucleotides: TGTGCCAGCAGCCCCCGGACCTACGAGCAGTACTTC.

The chain is built from TRBV29-1 and TRBJ2-5; 12 bases align to TRBD1. CDR1 is SQVTM, CDR2 ANQGSEA, per germline. The CDR3 is 15 amino acids. With 1 base clipped from V and 4 bases from J, the junction kept 4 bases outside the gene matches. As DNA, the CDR3 is TGCAGCGTTGAAGGGGGACAGGGGGCTTTAGAGACCCAGTACTTC. Amino acids: CSVEGGQGALETQYF.

For this clonotype: Germline and junction disagree at one end, which may indicate a read error. The V call is TRBV19, the J call TRBJ2-1; 14 bases map to TRBD2. The germline gives CDR1 LNHDA, CDR2 SQIVND (reference sequence). CDR3 length: 17 amino acids. CDR3 in DNA: TGTGCTAGTAGTACCGGGACTAGCGGGAGCCCCTACAATGAGCAGTTCTTC. This sequence encodes CASSTGTSGSPYNEQFF. The full variable domain, completed using reference TRBV19 and TRBJ2-1, is DGGITQSPKYLFRKEGQNVTLSCEQNLNHDAMYWYRQDPGQGLRLIYYSQIVNDFQKGDIAEGYSVSREKKESFPLTVTSAQKNPTAFYLCASSTGTSGSPYNEQFFGPGTRLTVL.

This clonotype occurred many times. The V and J genes are TRBV2 and TRBJ2-3; 10 nucleotides line up with TRBD2. This CDR3 comprises 17 residues. The trim removed 6 bases at V and 4 bases at J, leaving 13 bases unmatched. Germline CDR1 and CDR2: SNHLY and FYNNEI. The CDR3 DNA follows: TGTGCCAGCAGACGAATGTGGAGCGGGGGGGTTGCAGATACGCAGTATTTT. Translated: CASRRMWSGGVADTQYF.

This clonotype was counted ten times or more. The chain recombines TRBV24-1 with TRBJ2-5, with 8 positions matching TRBD1. The CDR3 contains 16 residues. J gave up 5 bases and V 0 bases, and 7 bases lay outside the gene matches. Germline CDR1 is KGHDR and CDR2 is SFDVKD. DNA for the CDR3: TGTGCCACCAGTGATTTGGGGGCAGGGGGCTTGGAGACCCAGTACTTC. Encoded protein: CATSDLGAGGLETQYF.

This clonotype has a handful of counts. V usage is TRBV6-6 and J usage is TRBJ1-3; D is uncertain. The CDR3 contains 14 residues. Germline loops: CDR1 MNHNY, CDR2 SVGAGI (reference sequence). With 5 bases removed from V and 4 bases from J, the gap between germline ends came to 12 bases. The CDR3 region is CASSPLQPGNTIYF. CDR3 bases: TGTGCCAGCAGTCCTTTACAGCCCGGAAACACCATATATTTT.

This clonotype has a count of ten or more. This chain joins TRBV5-1 and TRBJ2-5; 8 bases agree with TRBD2. Germline V lookup: CDR1 SGHRS, CDR2 YFSETQ. The length of the CDR3 is 15 residues. V lost 0 bases to trimming and J lost 5 bases; unmatched junction nucleotides: 6. CDR3 sequence reads: CASSLGGLAGETQYF. Written as DNA, the CDR3 is TGCGCCAGCAGCTTGGGGGGTCTAGCGGGCGAGACCCAGTACTTC.

There are many counts of this clonotype. The chain carries TRBV6-5 and TRBJ2-1, with 11 bases lining up with TRBD2. This CDR3 has 16 amino acids. Germline CDR1 MNHEY, CDR2 SVGAGI. V dropped 5 bases and J dropped 5; count of bases not matched to a gene: 8. This chain's CDR3 is CASSRQTSGVHNEQFF. The DNA for the CDR3 is TGTGCCAGCAGTCGACAGACTAGCGGGGTCCACAATGAGCAGTTCTTC.

This clonotype was found many times. This chain connects TRBV14 to TRBJ2-1, with a weak D call TRBD2 (6 bases). Trimming removed 0 bases from V and 8 bases from J, with 8 bases in between. This CDR3 is built from 13 residues. Per germline, CDR1 SGHDN and CDR2 FVKESK. Here the CDR3 reads CASSQEGGDEQFF. The CDR3, as DNA: TGTGCCAGCAGCCAAGAGGGAGGAGATGAGCAGTTCTTC.

This clonotype has ten or more counts. This rearrangement joins TRBV6-6 to TRBJ2-5; D may be TRBD1 (6 bases). Germline-derived CDR1 and CDR2 are MNHNY and SVGAGI (reference sequence). CDR3 length: 14 amino acids. Trimming pared 6 bases from V and 1 base from J, leaving 12 bases between. CDR3 nucleotides: TGTGCCAGCAGCCGTGGGGGCCCCCAAGAGACCCAGTACTTC. Amino acid sequence: CASSRGGPQETQYF.

This clonotype has a count of ten or more. V and J are TRBV4-1 and TRBJ2-7; perhaps D is TRBD1 or TRBD2 (5 bases each). The CDR3 runs 17 residues. Germline CDR1 reads MGHRA; CDR2 reads YSYEKL. The germline V and J ends were trimmed by 0 bases and 2 bases, with 17 bases remaining between them. This CDR3 reads CASSQDRETAVAYEQYF. The CDR3 DNA sequence: TGCGCCAGCAGCCAAGATAGGGAGACAGCCGTCGCCTACGAGCAGTACTTC.

This clonotype was picked up many times. The chain carries TRBV7-2 and TRBJ2-1; no firm D call. CDR3 size: 14 residues. Per the germline V gene, CDR1 is SGHTA and CDR2 is FQGNSA. V was cut by 4 bases and J by 6 bases, with 13 bases left in between. The CDR3 loop reads CASSSRHGVNEQFF. The CDR3 bases are TGTGCCAGCAGCTCTCGCCATGGGGTCAATGAGCAGTTCTTC.

This chain uses TRBV28 with TRBJ2-7, with a weak D call TRBD1 (5 bases). Germline CDR1 and CDR2: MDHEN and SYDVKM. The CDR3 is made up of 15 amino acids. V lost 6 bases to trimming and J lost 0 bases, with 15 bases between them. CDR3 in amino acids: CASSLGPGSSYEQYF. The DNA of the CDR3 is TGTGCCAGCAGCTTGGGGCCAGGTAGCTCCTACGAGCAGTACTTC.

There are many counts of this clonotype. V and J are TRBV19 and TRBJ2-1; the D gene is possibly TRBD2 (6 bases). Trimming stripped 1 base from V and 8 bases from J, with 18 bases between. The CDR3 is 16 residues long. Germline V lookup: CDR1 LNHDA, CDR2 SQIVND (reference sequence). The CDR3 region has the DNA TGTGCCAGTAGTATAGTTAGCGGTCACCTTCGCCATGAGCAGTTCTTC. Its protein product is CASSIVSGHLRHEQFF. The complete variable domain, with remaining parts taken from reference TRBV19 and TRBJ2-1, reads DGGITQSPKYLFRKEGQNVTLSCEQNLNHDAMYWYRQDPGQGLRLIYYSQIVNDFQKGDIAEGYSVSREKKESFPLTVTSAQKNPTAFYLCASSIVSGHLRHEQFFGPGTRLTVL.

This clonotype was found many times. This rearrangement joins TRBV6-2 or TRBV6-3 to TRBJ1-5; D is possibly TRBD1 (5 bases). Germline CDR1 is MNHEY and CDR2 is SVGEGT. The length of the CDR3 is 15 residues. Trimming cost V 0 bases and J 6 bases, with 12 bases left between them. CDR3 coding DNA: TGTGCCAGCAGTTACTCCGGGGGAAGAAGTCAGCCCCAGCATTTT. It is translated as CASSYSGGRSQPQHF.

This clonotype was seen many times. An end of the junction does not agree with germline; a read error may underlie this. This chain uses TRBV7-2 with TRBJ2-5, with 14 bases lining up with TRBD2. The V gene's germline CDR1 is SGHTA and CDR2 FQGNSA. This CDR3 has 13 amino acids. The CDR3 nucleotides read TGTGCCAGCAGTTTAGGGACTAGCGGGAGACAGTACTTC. Translating gives CASSLGTSGRQYF.

V and J are TRBV3-1 and TRBJ2-3; TRBD2 matches 8 bases. Looked up from germline, CDR1 is LGHDT and CDR2 is YNNKEL (reference sequence). With 4 bases clipped from V and 3 bases from J, the junction kept 6 bases outside the gene matches. The CDR3 consists of 15 residues. CDR3 in DNA: TGTGCCAGCAGCCCCTCAGCGGGAGCGACAGATACGCAGTATTTT. Its protein is CASSPSAGATDTQYF.

In this sample, this clonotype turned up many times. The chain couples TRBV30 to TRBJ2-3, with 7 bases that match TRBD2. Trimming took 4 bases from V and 5 from J; bases not matched to a gene: 9. Looked up from germline, CDR1 is GTSNPN and CDR2 is SVGIG (reference sequence). The CDR3 runs 14 residues. The chain's CDR3 is CAWTSLGGGDTQYF. The CDR3 nucleotides are TGTGCCTGGACCTCCTTGGGGGGGGGAGATACGCAGTATTTT.

The table lists this clonotype with a few counts. With a much larger clone just one base away, this may be a read error. This sequence joins TRBV6-2 or TRBV6-3 and TRBJ2-1; 9 nucleotides align to TRBD2. This CDR3 is built from 13 residues. Germline V gene sequence: CDR1 MNHEY, CDR2 SVGEGT. Unmatched junction bases numbered 8, after V lost 11 bases and J lost 6 bases. CDR3 in DNA: TGTGCCGGCTGGGGACTAGCCCGCAATGAGCAGTTCTTC. It specifies CAGWGLARNEQFF.

The chain recombines TRBV20-1 with TRBJ2-1; 7 bases map to TRBD1. The CDR3 is 16 residues long. Germline V gives CDR1 DFQATT, CDR2 SNEGSKA (reference sequence). V gave up 6 bases and J gave up 2 bases; unmatched junction bases: 13. Here the CDR3 reads CSASPRGPLAYNEQFF. CDR3 nucleotides: TGCAGTGCAAGCCCAAGGGGGCCACTAGCCTACAATGAGCAGTTCTTC.

As to this clonotype: A read error may explain this, as a much larger clone is one base away. This chain connects TRBV10-3 to TRBJ2-7; 7 bases match TRBD2. CDR3 length: 14 residues. In germline, CDR1 is ENHRY, CDR2 SYGVKD. V dropped 3 bases and J dropped 5; count of bases not matched to a gene: 7. DNA for the CDR3: TGTGCCATCAGTGATCCGGGACTAACACACGAGCAGTACTTC. This translates into CAISDPGLTHEQYF.

This clonotype was picked up many times. The junction and the germline gene differ at one end; a read error may be behind it. The J gene is TRBJ2-1, the V gene TRBV29-1; no firm D call. From germline, CDR1 is SQVTM and CDR2 ANQGSEA. The CDR3 totals 14 residues. CDR3 loop: CSVEEDTAYNEQFF. The CDR3 coding sequence is TGCAGCGTCGAAGAGGATACAGCCTACAATGAGCAGTTCTTC.

Comment on this clonotype: A read error may be the cause here, since a much bigger clone is one base away. The chain combines TRBV20-1 with TRBJ2-1, with 12 bases identical to TRBD2. Germline V gene sequence: CDR1 DFQATT, CDR2 SNEGSKA (reference sequence). The CDR3 contains 15 residues. The CDR3 nucleotides are TGCACTGCTAGAGATGGGACTAGCGGGTACAATGAGCAGTTCTTC. It yields the protein CTARDGTSGYNEQFF.

The V call is TRBV15, the J call TRBJ1-5, with D uncertain. Looked up from germline, CDR1 is LNHNV and CDR2 is YYDKDF (reference sequence). Trimming left V 0 bases short and J 0 bases short, with 6 bases between. The CDR3 runs to 15 residues. CDR3 sequence: CATSRDDYSNQPQHF. CDR3 bases: TGTGCCACCAGCAGAGATGATTATAGCAATCAGCCCCAGCATTTT. The variable domain in full, with the rest retrieved from reference TRBV15 and TRBJ1-5, is DAMVIQNPRYQVTQFGKPVTLSCSQTLNHNVMYWYQQKSSQAPKLLFHYYDKDFNNEADTPDNFQSRRPNTSFCFLDIRSPGLGDTAMYLCATSRDDYSNQPQHFGDGTRLSIL.

The genes are TRBV7-2 and TRBJ2-3; 12 bases are shared with TRBD2. V was clipped by 3 bases and J by 6 bases; unmatched bases: 7. The CDR3 runs 16 residues. The germline CDR1 and CDR2 sequences are SGHTA and FQGNSA. CDR3 loop: CASSFRTSGAWDTQYF. In nucleotides, the CDR3 is TGTGCCAGCAGCTTCAGGACTAGCGGGGCATGGGATACGCAGTATTTT.